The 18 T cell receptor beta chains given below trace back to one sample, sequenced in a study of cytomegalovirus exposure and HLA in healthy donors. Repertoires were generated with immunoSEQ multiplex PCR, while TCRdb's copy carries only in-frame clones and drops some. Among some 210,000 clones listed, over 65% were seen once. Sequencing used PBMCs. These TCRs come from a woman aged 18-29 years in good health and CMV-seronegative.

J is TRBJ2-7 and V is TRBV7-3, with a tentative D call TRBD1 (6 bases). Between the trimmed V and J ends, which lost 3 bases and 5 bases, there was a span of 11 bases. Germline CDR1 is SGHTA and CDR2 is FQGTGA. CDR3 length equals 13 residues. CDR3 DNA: TGTGCCAGCAGCTTGGGGGCAGCAGACGAGCAGTACTTC. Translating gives CASSLGAADEQYF.

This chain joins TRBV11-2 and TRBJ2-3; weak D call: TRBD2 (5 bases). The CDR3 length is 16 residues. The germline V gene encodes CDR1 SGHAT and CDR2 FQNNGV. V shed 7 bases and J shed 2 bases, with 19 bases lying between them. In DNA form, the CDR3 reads TGTGCCAGCAACCGGTCCCCTAGCCGATACACAGATACGCAGTATTTT. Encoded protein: CASNRSPSRYTDTQYF.

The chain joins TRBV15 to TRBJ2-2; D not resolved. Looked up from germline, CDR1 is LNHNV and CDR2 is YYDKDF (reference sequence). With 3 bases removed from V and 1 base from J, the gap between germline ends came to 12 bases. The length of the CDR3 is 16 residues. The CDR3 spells CATSSPSYLNTGELFF. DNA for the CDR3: TGTGCCACCAGCAGTCCCAGCTATCTGAACACCGGGGAGCTGTTTTTT. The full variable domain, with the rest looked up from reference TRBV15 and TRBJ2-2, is DAMVIQNPRYQVTQFGKPVTLSCSQTLNHNVMYWYQQKSSQAPKLLFHYYDKDFNNEADTPDNFQSRRPNTSFCFLDIRSPGLGDTAMYLCATSSPSYLNTGELFFGEGSRLTVL.

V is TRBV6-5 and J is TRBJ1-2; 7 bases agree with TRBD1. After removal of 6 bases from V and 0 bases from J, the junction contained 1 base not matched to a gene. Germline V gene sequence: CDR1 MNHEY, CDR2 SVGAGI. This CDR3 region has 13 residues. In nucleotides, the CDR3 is TGTGCCAGCAGGACAGGGACTAACTATGGCTACACCTTC. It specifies CASRTGTNYGYTF.

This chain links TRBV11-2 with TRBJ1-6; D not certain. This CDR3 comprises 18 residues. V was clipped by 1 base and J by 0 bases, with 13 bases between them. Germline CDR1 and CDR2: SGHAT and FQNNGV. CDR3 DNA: TGTGCCAGCAGCTTAGTTATTCCCGGGAGCTCCTATAATTCACCCCTCCACTTT. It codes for CASSLVIPGSSYNSPLHF.

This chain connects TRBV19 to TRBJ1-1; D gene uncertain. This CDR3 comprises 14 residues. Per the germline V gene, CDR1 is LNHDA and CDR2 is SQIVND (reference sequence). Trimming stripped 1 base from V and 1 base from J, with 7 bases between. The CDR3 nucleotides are TGTGCCAGTAGTATAGGGTTGGCGAACACTGAAGCTTTCTTT. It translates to CASSIGLANTEAFF.

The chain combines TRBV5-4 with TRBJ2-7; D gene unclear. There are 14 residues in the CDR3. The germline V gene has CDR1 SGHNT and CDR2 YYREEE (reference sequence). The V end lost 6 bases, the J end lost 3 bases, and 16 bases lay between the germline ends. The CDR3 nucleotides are TGTGCCAGCACGCCGGGCACGAGCCGCTACGAGCAGTACTTC. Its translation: CASTPGTSRYEQYF.

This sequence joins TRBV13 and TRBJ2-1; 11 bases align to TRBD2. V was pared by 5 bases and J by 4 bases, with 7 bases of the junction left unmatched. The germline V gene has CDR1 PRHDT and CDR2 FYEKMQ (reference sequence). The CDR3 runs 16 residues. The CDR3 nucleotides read TGTGCCAGCAGCCCGGGTGGGACTAGCGGTTACAATGAGCAGTTCTTC. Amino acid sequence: CASSPGGTSGYNEQFF.

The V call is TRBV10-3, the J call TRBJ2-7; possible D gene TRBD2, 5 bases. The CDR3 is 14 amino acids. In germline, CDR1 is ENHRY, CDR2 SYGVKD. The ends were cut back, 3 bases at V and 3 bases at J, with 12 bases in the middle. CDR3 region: CAISDRGGIYEQYF. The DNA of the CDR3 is TGTGCCATCAGTGACCGGGGTGGAATCTACGAGCAGTACTTC.

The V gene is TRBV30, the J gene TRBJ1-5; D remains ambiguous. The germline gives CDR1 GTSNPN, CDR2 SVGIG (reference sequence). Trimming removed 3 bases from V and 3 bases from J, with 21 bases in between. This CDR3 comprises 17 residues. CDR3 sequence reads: CAWSTAPNLRPNQPQHF. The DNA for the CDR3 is TGTGCCTGGAGCACGGCCCCAAATCTACGGCCCAATCAGCCCCAGCATTTT.

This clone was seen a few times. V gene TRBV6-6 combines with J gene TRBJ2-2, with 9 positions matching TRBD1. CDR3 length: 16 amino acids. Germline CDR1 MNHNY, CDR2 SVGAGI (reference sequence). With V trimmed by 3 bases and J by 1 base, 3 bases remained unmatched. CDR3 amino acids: CASSYRGQGNTGELFF. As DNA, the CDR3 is TGTGCCAGCAGTTATAGGGGACAGGGGAACACCGGGGAGCTGTTTTTT.

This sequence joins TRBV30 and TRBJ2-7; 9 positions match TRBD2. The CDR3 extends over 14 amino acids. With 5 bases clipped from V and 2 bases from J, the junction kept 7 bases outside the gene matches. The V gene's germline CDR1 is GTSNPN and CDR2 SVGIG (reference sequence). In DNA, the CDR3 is TGTGCCTGGGCCCCTAGCGGGGCCCCCTACGAGCAGTACTTC. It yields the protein CAWAPSGAPYEQYF.

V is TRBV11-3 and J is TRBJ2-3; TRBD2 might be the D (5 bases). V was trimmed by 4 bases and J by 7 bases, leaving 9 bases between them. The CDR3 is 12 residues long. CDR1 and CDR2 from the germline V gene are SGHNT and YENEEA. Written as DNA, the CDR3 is TGTGCCAGCAGCTCACGGGATAATACGCAGTATTTT. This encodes CASSSRDNTQYF.

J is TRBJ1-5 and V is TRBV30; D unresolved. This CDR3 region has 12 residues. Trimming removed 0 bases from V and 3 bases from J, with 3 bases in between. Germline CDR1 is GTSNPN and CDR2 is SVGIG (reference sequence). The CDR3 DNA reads TGTGCCTGGAGTGTTTACAATCAGCCCCAGCATTTT. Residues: CAWSVYNQPQHF.

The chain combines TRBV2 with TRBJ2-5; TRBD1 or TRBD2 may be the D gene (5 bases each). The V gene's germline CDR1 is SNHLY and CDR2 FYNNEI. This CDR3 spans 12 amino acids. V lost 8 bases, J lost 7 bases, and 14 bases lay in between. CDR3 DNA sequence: TGTGCCAGCTTGGGGGAATTGGGGACCCAGTACTTC. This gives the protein CASLGELGTQYF.

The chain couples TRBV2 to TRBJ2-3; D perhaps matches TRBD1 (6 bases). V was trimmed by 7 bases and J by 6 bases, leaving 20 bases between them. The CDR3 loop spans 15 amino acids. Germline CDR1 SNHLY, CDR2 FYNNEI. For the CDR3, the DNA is TGTGCCAGCACCATGAGGGACACCCGAAAGGATACGCAGTATTTT. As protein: CASTMRDTRKDTQYF. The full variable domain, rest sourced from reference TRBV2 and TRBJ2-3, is EPEVTQTPSHQVTQMGQEVILRCVPISNHLYFYWYRQILGQKVEFLVSFYNNEISEKSEIFDDQFSVERPDGSNFTLKIRSTKLEDSAMYFCASTMRDTRKDTQYFGPGTRLTVL.

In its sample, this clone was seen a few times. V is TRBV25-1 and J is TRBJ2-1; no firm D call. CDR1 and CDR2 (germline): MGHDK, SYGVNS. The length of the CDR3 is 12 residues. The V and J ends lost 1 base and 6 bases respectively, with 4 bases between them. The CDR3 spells CASSEWGNEQFF. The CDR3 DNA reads TGTGCCAGCAGTGAATGGGGCAATGAGCAGTTCTTC.

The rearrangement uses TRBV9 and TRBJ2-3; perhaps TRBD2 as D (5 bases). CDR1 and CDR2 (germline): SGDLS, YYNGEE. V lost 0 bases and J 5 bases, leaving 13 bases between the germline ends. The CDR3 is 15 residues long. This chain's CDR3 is CASSVDRGSGDTQYF. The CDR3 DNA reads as TGTGCCAGCAGCGTAGATCGGGGATCGGGAGATACGCAGTATTTT.